Each of the 20 T cell receptor beta chains below was sequenced from the same sample in a study of a mutant IDH1 vaccine in newly diagnosed glioma. Generated by immunoSEQ multiplex PCR, the TCRdb table keeps only in-frame clones and is missing some. This table has tens of thousands of clones, approximately 86% appearing once. Their recognized antigens are unknown. The time point was: week 35, safety follow-up. A single vaccine dose contained 300 ug of mutant IDH1 20-mer peptide, and topical imiquimod was used with it. Sample: PBMCs, taken from a glioma patient whose treatment included an IDH1 peptide vaccine. The source of these receptors is a man younger than 40 with glioma.

The V gene is TRBV9, the J gene TRBJ2-6, with no clear D. The germline V gene encodes CDR1 SGDLS and CDR2 YYNGEE. Trimming removed 4 bases from V and 1 base from J, with 9 bases in between. The CDR3 loop spans 15 amino acids. In nucleotides, the CDR3 is TGTGCCAGCAGCTCCCCCCGTTCTGGGGCCAACGTCCTGACTTTC. Protein product: CASSSPRSGANVLTF.

The chain is built from TRBV27 and TRBJ1-1; a possible D gene is TRBD1 (6 bases). The CDR3 runs 15 residues. V was pared by 7 bases and J by 4 bases, with 19 bases between. The germline gives CDR1 MNHEY, CDR2 SMNVEV (reference sequence). The CDR3 DNA follows: TGTGCCAGCACTGTGAAGAGGGCCAGGGGCACTGAAGCTTTCTTT. Translating it yields CASTVKRARGTEAFF.

This chain uses TRBV9 with TRBJ1-3; no clear D gene. This CDR3 comprises 13 residues. CDR1 and CDR2 (germline): SGDLS, YYNGEE. Deletions cut 5 bases from V and 0 bases from J, with 6 bases between. The CDR3 DNA is TGTGCCAGCAGGCGGGGCTCTGGAAACACCATATATTTT. As protein: CASRRGSGNTIYF.

This clone was observed once. The gene calls are TRBV9 and TRBJ1-2; a possible D gene is TRBD1 (6 bases). The CDR3 runs to 12 residues. Germline values: CDR1 SGDLS, CDR2 YYNGEE. V lost 4 bases and J lost 8, with 12 bases in between. This chain's CDR3 is CASSTRGYGYTF. Written as DNA, the CDR3 is TGTGCCAGCAGCACCAGGGGATACGGCTACACCTTC.

The V and J genes are TRBV5-5 and TRBJ2-3; maybe TRBD2 (5 bases). The CDR3 has 16 amino acids. Germline CDR1 SGHKS, CDR2 YYEKEE (reference sequence). Trimming removed 2 bases from V and 1 base from J, with 14 bases in between. CDR3 DNA: TGTGCCAGCAGCTTCCGACTACCCGAACGCACAGATACGCAGTATTTT. The encoded protein is CASSFRLPERTDTQYF.

CDR3 loop: CASRRGPNTGELFF. The CDR3 region has the DNA TGTGCCAGCCGACGGGGGCCCAACACCGGGGAGCTGTTTTTT. The rearrangement joins TRBV6-5 to TRBJ2-2; D is possibly TRBD1 or TRBD2 (6 bases each). V lost 8 bases and J 2 bases, leaving 12 bases between the germline ends. Germline CDR1 reads MNHEY; CDR2 reads SVGAGI. This CDR3 spans 14 amino acids.

The chain joins TRBV14 to TRBJ2-7; TRBD1 aligns across 7 bases. Per germline, CDR1 SGHDN and CDR2 FVKESK. The CDR3 has 16 residues. Germline trimming cut 4 bases from V and 1 base from J; bases unmatched to any gene: 10. CDR3 nucleotides: TGTGCCAGCAGCCGTCTACAGGGGATACGATCCTACGAGCAGTACTTC. It translates to CASSRLQGIRSYEQYF. Supplemented by reference TRBV14 and TRBJ2-7, the full variable domain reads EAGVTQFPSHSVIEKGQTVTLRCDPISGHDNLYWYRRVMGKEIKFLLHFVKESKQDESGMPNNRFLAERTGGTYSTLKVQPAELEDSGVYFCASSRLQGIRSYEQYFGPGTRLTVT.

This chain links TRBV27 with TRBJ2-1, with D perhaps assigned TRBD1 or TRBD2 (5 bases each). CDR3 size: 16 residues. V lost 5 bases and J 1 base, leaving 15 bases between the germline ends. In germline, CDR1 is MNHEY, CDR2 SMNVEV (reference sequence). Here the CDR3 DNA reads TGTGCCAGCAGTCCCCCCGGGACGGCGTCCTACAATGAGCAGTTCTTC. It encodes CASSPPGTASYNEQFF.

J is TRBJ2-1 and V is TRBV27, with 8 bases aligning to TRBD2. V shed 0 bases, J shed 9 bases, and the junction held 7 bases outside the gene matches. The CDR3 is 15 amino acids. Germline assignment: CDR1 MNHEY and CDR2 SMNVEV (reference sequence). In nucleotides, the CDR3 is TGTGCCAGCAGTTTATCGGGACTAGTTGGTAGTGAGCAGTTCTTC. Translation: CASSLSGLVGSEQFF.

The chain couples TRBV7-9 to TRBJ2-7; D is possibly TRBD1 (5 bases). CDR3 size: 17 residues. Germline CDR1 SEHNR, CDR2 FQNEAQ (reference sequence). Deletions cut 5 bases from V and 2 bases from J, with 22 bases between. The CDR3 loop reads CASSDQDWAGRPYEQYF. The CDR3 DNA follows: TGTGCCAGCAGCGACCAGGATTGGGCAGGGCGGCCCTACGAGCAGTACTTC.

The V call is TRBV6-1, the J call TRBJ2-4, with D tentatively TRBD1 or TRBD2 (5 bases each). CDR3 length equals 13 residues. V lost 7 bases to trimming and J lost 1 base, with 8 bases between them. Germline values: CDR1 MNHNS, CDR2 SASEGT. CDR3 sequence (DNA): TGTGCCAGCAAAGAGGGGGCCAAAAACATTCAGTACTTC. It yields the protein CASKEGAKNIQYF.

The chain combines TRBV6-1 with TRBJ1-6; unclear D gene. The CDR3 has 15 amino acids. Germline V gene sequence: CDR1 MNHNS, CDR2 SASEGT. V lost 2 bases and J lost 7, with 12 bases in between. Here the CDR3 DNA reads TGTGCCAGCAGTGAACGTCCGGAGGAAAATTCACCCCTCCACTTT. Translated: CASSERPEENSPLHF.

The V gene is TRBV5-1, the J gene TRBJ1-2; D is unresolved. Trimming removed 0 bases at V and 4 bases at J, with 4 bases between. There are 12 residues in the CDR3. Germline loops: CDR1 SGHRS, CDR2 YFSETQ. The CDR3 DNA reads TGCGCCAGCAGCTTGGAGGGCTATGGCTACACCTTC. It codes for CASSLEGYGYTF.

The V and J genes are TRBV7-2 and TRBJ1-5; TRBD1 is a possible D gene (5 bases). Germline CDR1 SGHTA, CDR2 FQGNSA. The V gene lost 5 bases and the J gene lost 3 bases, with 17 bases spanning the gap. The CDR3 consists of 16 residues. In DNA form, the CDR3 reads TGTGCCAGCAGCCCTTTAATGGGGCGCAACAATCAGCCCCAGCATTTT. Protein sequence: CASSPLMGRNNQPQHF.

This chain links TRBV30 with TRBJ2-5, with D tentatively TRBD2 (5 bases). CDR1 GTSNPN and CDR2 SVGIG come from the germline V gene (reference sequence). V gave up 1 base and J gave up 7 bases, with 10 bases separating them. This CDR3 contains 12 residues. CDR3 nucleotides: TGTGCCTGGAGTGCCCCCGAGGGGACCCAGTACTTC. This sequence encodes CAWSAPEGTQYF.

This sequence joins TRBV7-3 and TRBJ1-1; D ambiguous. This CDR3 has 15 amino acids. V was cut by 0 bases and J by 0 bases, with 8 bases left in between. Germline V gene lookup returns CDR1 SGHTA and CDR2 FQGTGA. The CDR3 DNA follows: TGTGCCAGCAGCTTAACTGGACGGGTGAACACTGAAGCTTTCTTT. Its protein is CASSLTGRVNTEAFF. Full variable domain (missing parts from reference TRBV7-3 and TRBJ1-1): GAGVSQTPSNKVTEKGKYVELRCDPISGHTALYWYRQSLGQGPEFLIYFQGTGAADDSGLPNDRFFAVRPEGSVSTLKIQRTERGDSAVYLCASSLTGRVNTEAFFGQGTRLTVV.

The chain combines TRBV30 with TRBJ2-1, with 7 bases that match TRBD2. Germline trimming cut 7 bases from V and 0 bases from J; bases unmatched to any gene: 12. The CDR3 consists of 16 residues. Germline CDR1 and CDR2: GTSNPN and SVGIG (reference sequence). CDR3 sequence (DNA): TGTGCCTCTAGCGGACCCGGGGGGATCTCCTACAATGAGCAGTTCTTC. This translates into CASSGPGGISYNEQFF.

This sequence joins TRBV4-1 and TRBJ1-3; tentative D call: TRBD1 (6 bases). Germline V gene lookup returns CDR1 MGHRA and CDR2 YSYEKL. The CDR3 extends over 17 amino acids. Trimming took off 4 bases at V and 1 base at J, with 17 bases between the two ends. The CDR3 spells CASSRVIYRASGNTIYF. DNA of the CDR3: TGCGCCAGCAGCCGGGTTATTTACAGGGCGTCTGGAAACACCATATATTTT.

The sample holds one count of this clone. The V and J genes are TRBV28 and TRBJ1-5, with D possibly being TRBD1 (5 bases). From germline, CDR1 is MDHEN and CDR2 SYDVKM. The CDR3 runs to 12 residues. Deletions cut 6 bases from V and 9 bases from J, with 12 bases between. The CDR3 nucleotides are TGTGCCAGCAGACGCACGGGGGGGCCCCAGCATTTT. Its protein product is CASRRTGGPQHF.

The chain has TRBV28 and TRBJ1-5, with a possible D match to TRBD1 (5 bases). Trimming removed 5 bases at V and 3 bases at J, with 20 bases between. The CDR3 extends over 17 amino acids. Germline V gene data show CDR1 as MDHEN and CDR2 as SYDVKM. CDR3: CASSGVESGRYNQPQHF. Here the CDR3 DNA reads TGTGCCAGCAGTGGCGTGGAATCGGGACGGTACAATCAGCCCCAGCATTTT.